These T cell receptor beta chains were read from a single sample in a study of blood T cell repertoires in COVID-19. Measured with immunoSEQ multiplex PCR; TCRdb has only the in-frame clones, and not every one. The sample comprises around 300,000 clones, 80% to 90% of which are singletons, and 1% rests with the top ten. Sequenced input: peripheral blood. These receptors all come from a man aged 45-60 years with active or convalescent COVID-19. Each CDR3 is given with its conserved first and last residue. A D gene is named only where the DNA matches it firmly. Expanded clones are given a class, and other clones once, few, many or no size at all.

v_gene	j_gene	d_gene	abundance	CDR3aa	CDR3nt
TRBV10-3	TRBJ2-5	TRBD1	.	CAISPGQQETQYF	TGTGCCATCAGCCCGGGACAGCAAGAGACCCAGTACTTC
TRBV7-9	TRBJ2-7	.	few	CASTRTVDYEQYF	TGTGCCAGCACACGGACAGTTGACTACGAGCAGTACTTC
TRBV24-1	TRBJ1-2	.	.	CATSEATGSESDHYGYTF	TGTGCCACCAGTGAGGCTACCGGGTCGGAGTCCGACCACTATGGCTACACCTTC
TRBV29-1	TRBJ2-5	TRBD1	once	CSVEDRDETQYF	TGCAGCGTTGAGGACAGGGATGAGACCCAGTACTTC
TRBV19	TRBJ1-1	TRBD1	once	CASRPGQGGTEAFF	TGTGCCAGTCGACCCGGACAGGGAGGCACTGAAGCTTTCTTT
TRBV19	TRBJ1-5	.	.	CASSLWANQPQHF	TGTGCCAGTAGTCTGTGGGCTAATCAGCCCCAGCATTTT
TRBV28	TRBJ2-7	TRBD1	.	CASTSTGTGPYEQYF	TGTGCCAGCACATCAACCGGGACAGGGCCCTACGAGCAGTACTTC
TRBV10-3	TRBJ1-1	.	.	CAISEAGGGTEAFF	TGTGCCATCAGTGAAGCAGGAGGAGGCACTGAAGCTTTCTTT
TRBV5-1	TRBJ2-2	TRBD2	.	CASSLFGTSDTGELFF	TGCGCCAGCAGCTTATTCGGGACTAGCGACACCGGGGAGCTGTTTTTT
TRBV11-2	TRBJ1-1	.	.	CASSLEMRTEAFF	TGTGCCAGCAGCTTAGAGATGAGGACTGAAGCTTTCTTT
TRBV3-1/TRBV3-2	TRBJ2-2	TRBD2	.	CASSPPWGGDFGELFF	TGTGCCAGCAGCCCCCCCTGGGGGGGGGACTTCGGGGAGCTGTTTTTT
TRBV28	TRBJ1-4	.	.	CASSSPGGSNEKLFF	TGTGCCAGCAGTTCCCCGGGAGGTTCCAATGAAAAACTGTTTTTT
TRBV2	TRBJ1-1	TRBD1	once	CASSPLDRDTEAFF	TGTGCCAGCAGTCCCTTGGACAGGGACACTGAAGCTTTCTTT
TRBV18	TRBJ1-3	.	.	CASSPRRGGQQTGNTIYF	TGTGCCAGCTCACCACGAAGGGGTGGACAGCAGACTGGAAACACCATATATTTT
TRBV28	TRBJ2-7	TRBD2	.	CASSLAGGSYEQYF	TGTGCCAGCAGTTTAGCGGGGGGTTCCTACGAGCAGTACTTC
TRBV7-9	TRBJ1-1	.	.	CASSLGLKGRTEAFF	TGTGCCAGCAGCTTAGGATTGAAGGGGCGGACTGAAGCTTTCTTT
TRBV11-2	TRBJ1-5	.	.	CASSLNRAQHF	TGTGCCAGCAGCTTAAACCGGGCCCAGCATTTT
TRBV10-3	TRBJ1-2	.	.	CAISGAQIDGYTF	TGTGCCATCAGTGGGGCCCAGATTGATGGCTACACCTTC
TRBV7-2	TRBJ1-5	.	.	CASSLWETQPQHF	TGTGCCAGCAGCTTATGGGAGACGCAGCCCCAGCATTTT
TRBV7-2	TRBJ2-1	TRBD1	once	CASSLRVGDRGQNEQFF	TGTGCCAGCAGCCTTAGGGTTGGGGACAGGGGGCAGAATGAGCAGTTCTTC
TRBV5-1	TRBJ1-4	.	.	CASRQTLANEKLFF	TGCGCCAGCCGTCAGACTCTAGCTAATGAAAAACTGTTTTTT
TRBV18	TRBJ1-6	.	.	CASSPLAGDNSPLHF	TGTGCCAGCTCACCACTTGCAGGGGATAATTCACCCCTCCACTTT